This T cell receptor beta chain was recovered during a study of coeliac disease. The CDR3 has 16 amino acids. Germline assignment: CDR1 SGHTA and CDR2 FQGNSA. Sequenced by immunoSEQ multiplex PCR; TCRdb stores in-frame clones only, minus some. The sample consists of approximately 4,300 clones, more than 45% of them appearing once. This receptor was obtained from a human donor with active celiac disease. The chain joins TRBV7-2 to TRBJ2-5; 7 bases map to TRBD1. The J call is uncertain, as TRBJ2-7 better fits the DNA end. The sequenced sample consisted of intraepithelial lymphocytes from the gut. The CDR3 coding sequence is TGTGCCAGCAGCTTAGGTGGGGCAGGGGGCTCCTACGAGCAGTACTTC. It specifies CASSLGGAGGSYEQYF.